This record looks at one TCR beta chain sequence and its context. The antigen is unknown. A deep-level run was used for the assay. Per sorted-subset replicate PCR, input was approximately 0.2 ug DNA, representing around 29,000 T cell genomes. The protocol was immunoSEQ multiplex PCR, while the TCRdb copy is restricted to in-frame clones and leaves out a portion. There are more than 550,000 clones in the sample; about 90% occur only once, and 34% lies in the top ten. The sample belongs to a study of shared clonotypes between healthy human individuals. The CDR3 totals 14 residues. Trimming removed 6 bases at V and 7 bases at J, with 18 bases between. Looked up from germline, CDR1 is MDHEN and CDR2 is SYDVKM. Findings and caveats of the study: Naive subsets generally exceeded memory subsets in estimated richness.

The genes are TRBV28 and TRBJ1-1; D perhaps matches TRBD1 (5 bases). The source of this sequence is a man aged 18 to 29 in good health. Some clones in this sample may be carry-over from other donors' samples. Input material: memory CD8+ T cells from PBMCs. The sample's subset: CD45RO+ cells pooled with CCR7-negative TemRA cells. In nucleotides, the CDR3 is TGTGCCAGCAGAACAAATAGGGGTCAGGGTGAAGCTTTCTTT. It is translated as CASRTNRGQGEAFF. The full variable domain, with the rest looked up from reference TRBV28 and TRBJ1-1, is DVKVTQSSRYLVKRTGEKVFLECVQDMDHENMFWYRQDPGLGLRLIYFSYDVKMKEKGDIPEGYSVSREKKERFSLILESASTNQTSMYLCASRTNRGQGEAFFGQGTRLTVV.